The 20 T cell receptor beta chains below come from one sample, sequenced in a study of blood T cell repertoires in COVID-19. Profiling relied on immunoSEQ multiplex PCR, and the TCRdb table lists in-frame clones only, not all of them. The table has over 150,000 clones, approximately 73% seen once. Sequenced sample: peripheral blood. These TCRs come from a woman older than 75 with acute or convalescent COVID-19.

The chain is built from TRBV5-1 and TRBJ2-2; TRBD1 agrees at 10 bases. This CDR3 has 15 residues. Germline V CDR1 and CDR2: SGHRS, YFSETQ. With V trimmed by 4 bases and J by 5 bases, 5 bases remained unmatched. The CDR3 is CASSKPGQGTGELFF. As DNA, the CDR3 is TGCGCCAGCAGCAAACCGGGACAGGGGACCGGGGAGCTGTTTTTT.

This clone was seen once. The chain has TRBV19 and TRBJ1-1; D perhaps matches TRBD1 (6 bases). Between the trimmed V and J ends, which lost 4 bases and 0 bases, there was a span of 9 bases. CDR1 and CDR2 (germline): LNHDA, SQIVND (reference sequence). The CDR3 extends over 14 amino acids. CDR3 sequence (DNA): TGTGCCAGTAGTAATACAGGGATGAACACTGAAGCTTTCTTT. Its protein product is CASSNTGMNTEAFF.

This clone has only a few counts. V usage is TRBV5-1 and J usage is TRBJ2-7, with a weak D call TRBD2 (5 bases). Looked up from germline, CDR1 is SGHRS and CDR2 is YFSETQ. This CDR3 comprises 14 residues. V lost 0 bases and J lost 7, with 14 bases in between. The CDR3 spells CASSLGRETGEQYF. CDR3 nucleotide sequence: TGCGCCAGCAGCTTGGGTCGGGAAACGGGAGAGCAGTACTTC.

Note on this clone: At the DNA level, this CDR3 is encoded by other sequences in the same sample as well. The J gene is TRBJ1-2, the V gene TRBV3-1 (or the pseudogene TRBV3-2); D gene unclear. V was clipped by 0 bases and J by 8 bases, with 7 bases between them. Per germline, CDR1 LGHDT and CDR2 YNNKEL (reference sequence). This CDR3 has 12 residues. The CDR3 protein is CASSQEGRGYTF. The CDR3 DNA is TGTGCCAGCAGCCAAGAGGGGAGAGGCTACACCTTC.

This clone was detected a few times. The rearrangement links TRBV2 to TRBJ2-2, with 9 bases identical to TRBD2. CDR3 length: 17 amino acids. Germline CDR1 is SNHLY and CDR2 is FYNNEI. V was pared by 3 bases and J by 1 base, with 6 bases of the junction left unmatched. The CDR3 nucleotides read TGTGCCAGCAGTGACCGCTTAGCGGGGGTGAACACCGGGGAGCTGTTTTTT. Protein sequence: CASSDRLAGVNTGELFF. Drawing the rest from reference TRBV2 and TRBJ2-2, the complete variable domain is EPEVTQTPSHQVTQMGQEVILRCVPISNHLYFYWYRQILGQKVEFLVSFYNNEISEKSEIFDDQFSVERPDGSNFTLKIRSTKLEDSAMYFCASSDRLAGVNTGELFFGEGSRLTVL.

The DNA for the CDR3 is TGTGCCAGCAGTGAAGCGCGGGGACTCCCCAATGGAGCCCAGCATTTT. Translating gives CASSEARGLPNGAQHF. This chain joins TRBV6-1 and TRBJ1-5; possible D gene TRBD1, 5 bases. V was cut by 0 bases and J by 11 bases, with 20 bases left in between. Germline assignment: CDR1 MNHNS and CDR2 SASEGT. This CDR3 has 16 residues.

This rearrangement joins TRBV7-9 to TRBJ1-4; 12 bases are shared with TRBD1. V lost 6 bases, J lost 4 bases, and 6 bases stayed unmatched. CDR1 is SEHNR, CDR2 FQNEAQ, per germline (reference sequence). The CDR3 has 16 amino acids. The CDR3: CASSKGQGAYNEKLFF. DNA of the CDR3: TGTGCCAGCAGTAAGGGACAGGGGGCTTATAATGAAAAACTGTTTTTT.

This chain connects TRBV7-8 to TRBJ2-3; possible D gene TRBD2, 6 bases. The length of the CDR3 is 14 residues. Germline-derived CDR1 and CDR2 are SGHVS and FQNEAQ. The V end was cut by 7 bases, the J end by 1 base, with 12 bases between. The CDR3 coding sequence is TGTGCCAGCACCCTGACTAGTGGCACAGATACGCAGTATTTT. Encoded protein: CASTLTSGTDTQYF.

The chain is built from TRBV5-8 and TRBJ1-3; unclear D gene. Germline V gene lookup returns CDR1 SGHTS and CDR2 YDEGEE. CDR3 length: 16 residues. V was shortened by 7 bases and J by 0 bases, with 17 bases between the two germline ends. CDR3 DNA: TGTGCCAGCTGCCTTCCCCAATCAGTCTCTGGAAACACCATATATTTT. This translates into CASCLPQSVSGNTIYF.

The V gene is TRBV7-2, the J gene TRBJ2-3; 12 nucleotides line up with TRBD2. There are 17 residues in the CDR3. V shed 5 bases and J 7 bases; nucleotides not matched to a gene: 13. CDR1 and CDR2 from the germline V gene are SGHTA and FQGNSA. The CDR3 is CASSPRLAGGPINTQYF. The DNA for the CDR3 is TGTGCCAGCAGCCCACGTCTAGCGGGAGGGCCGATCAATACGCAGTATTTT.

The chain employs TRBV10-3 and TRBJ2-5, with D perhaps matching TRBD2 (6 bases). The germline V and J ends were trimmed by 2 bases and 1 base, with 8 bases remaining between them. The CDR3 runs to 14 residues. Per the germline V gene, CDR1 is ENHRY and CDR2 is SYGVKD. This CDR3 reads CAISERESQETQYF. The CDR3 DNA sequence: TGTGCCATCAGTGAGCGGGAGAGCCAAGAGACCCAGTACTTC.

This chain connects TRBV19 to TRBJ2-5; 11 nucleotides match TRBD2. V shed 4 bases, J shed 9 bases, and the junction held 7 bases outside the gene matches. The CDR3 spans 14 residues. Looked up from germline, CDR1 is LNHDA and CDR2 is SQIVND (reference sequence). The CDR3 spells CASSTSGGTGAQYF. CDR3 bases: TGTGCCAGTAGTACTAGCGGGGGGACGGGGGCCCAGTACTTC.

The chain recombines TRBV24-1 with TRBJ2-2; 7 bases are a match to TRBD2. The germline CDR1 and CDR2 sequences are KGHDR and SFDVKD. The CDR3 is 15 residues long. After removal of 6 bases from V and 6 bases from J, the junction contained 9 bases not matched to a gene. The CDR3 DNA is TGTGCCACCAGTCTGGGGGGGGGAGCGGCCGGGGAGCTGTTTTTT. Its protein product is CATSLGGGAAGELFF.

The J gene is TRBJ1-6, the V gene TRBV14; D unclear. Germline V gene sequence: CDR1 SGHDN, CDR2 FVKESK. The CDR3 loop spans 13 amino acids. V was pared by 1 base and J by 10 bases, with 8 bases between. CDR3 DNA sequence: TGTGCCAGCAGCCAAGGCGGGGAATCACCCCTCCACTTT. Its protein product is CASSQGGESPLHF.

This CDR3 is CASGPGQSWGEQYF. DNA of the CDR3: TGTGCTAGTGGTCCCGGACAGAGTTGGGGCGAGCAGTACTTC. V usage is TRBV12-5 and J usage is TRBJ2-7, with a possible D match to TRBD1 (6 bases). The length of the CDR3 is 14 residues. The germline V gene has CDR1 LGHNT and CDR2 FRNRAP. The ends were cut back, 5 bases at V and 6 bases at J, with 17 bases in the middle.

The table lists this clone with a count of one. The J gene is TRBJ1-1, the V gene TRBV18; no clear D. The V end lost 1 base, the J end lost 1 base, and 7 bases lay between the germline ends. CDR3 length equals 14 residues. The germline V gene has CDR1 KGHSH and CDR2 LQKENI. The CDR3 is CASSPRQENTEAFF. The CDR3 DNA sequence: TGTGCCAGCTCACCACGTCAGGAGAACACTGAAGCTTTCTTT.

The chain recombines TRBV7-2 with TRBJ2-7; TRBD2 matches 12 bases. This CDR3 comprises 14 residues. From germline, CDR1 is SGHTA and CDR2 FQGNSA. Trimming removed 4 bases from V and 2 bases from J; junction bases left unmatched: 0. This chain's CDR3 is CASSSSGGAYEQYF. DNA of the CDR3: TGTGCCAGCAGCTCTAGCGGGGGGGCCTACGAGCAGTACTTC.

The chain employs TRBV6-5 and TRBJ2-2; no clear D. The CDR3 runs 13 residues. From germline, CDR1 is MNHEY and CDR2 SVGAGI. V lost 7 bases to trimming and J lost 1 base, with 7 bases between them. The CDR3 DNA is TGTGCCAGCATTCCTGTGAACACCGGGGAGCTGTTTTTT. The encoded protein is CASIPVNTGELFF.

The V call is TRBV30, the J call TRBJ1-2, with D possibly TRBD1 on 5 matching bases. V shed 3 bases and J shed 2 bases, with 13 bases lying between them. Germline V CDR1 and CDR2: GTSNPN, SVGIG (reference sequence). This CDR3 comprises 14 residues. The CDR3 nucleotides are TGTGCCTGGAGCGGCGACAGCCGAAACTATGGCTACACCTTC. Its translation: CAWSGDSRNYGYTF.

This clone was observed a handful of times. The V and J genes are TRBV5-1 and TRBJ1-3, with D maybe TRBD1 (5 bases). V was pared by 0 bases and J by 1 base, with 14 bases between. The germline gives CDR1 SGHRS, CDR2 YFSETQ. The CDR3 is 17 residues long. The CDR3: CASSLAQGRWSGNTIYF. In DNA form, the CDR3 reads TGCGCCAGCAGCTTGGCCCAGGGAAGGTGGTCTGGAAACACCATATATTTT.